This TCR beta chain is drawn from a study of T cells in Graves' hyperthyroidism and ophthalmopathy. The study's findings and limits: The model forecast ophthalmopathy, anticipating it by a median around 6.9 months before onset. Among thyroid clonotypes expanded above 0.001, most also appeared in blood.

Template material for amplifying TCR beta CDR3 regions consisted of RNA transcripts. HTBI primers drove first-round RT-PCR of the TCR CDR3. TCRdb reanalysed the multiplex PCR reads using MiXCR and keeps one entry per CDR3 protein. The table records about 480,000 distinct CDR3 sequences, roughly a quarter of them present only once. CDR1 is MDHEN, CDR2 SYDVKM, per germline. The trim removed 9 bases at V and 1 base at J, leaving 12 bases unmatched. The CDR3 sequence is 15 residues long. The sample holds many counts of this clonotype. Its target is not known. This clonotype was obtained from a woman aged 25 to 39 with Graves' ophthalmopathy. The genes are TRBV28 and TRBJ2-7, with TRBD2 matching over 7 bases. Specimen: blood. CDR3 DNA: TGTGCCAGTAACCCCTGGGGGGGACGGTCCTACGAGCAGTACTTC. Amino acid sequence: CASNPWGGRSYEQYF. Drawing the rest from reference TRBV28 and TRBJ2-7, the complete variable domain is DVKVTQSSRYLVKRTGEKVFLECVQDMDHENMFWYRQDPGLGLRLIYFSYDVKMKEKGDIPEGYSVSREKKERFSLILESASTNQTSMYLCASNPWGGRSYEQYFGPGTRLTVT.